This T cell receptor (beta chain) originates from a study of T cells expressing NK-cell markers. Study summary: The TCR beta repertoires originated in sorted CD3+CD56+NKG2C+, CD3+CD56+NKG2C- and CD3+CD56-NKG2C+ T cells. Regarding the study as a whole: Six of the donors carried dominant NKG2C+ clonotypes that took up about 1.0-8% of their CD8+ T cells.

TCRdb reprocessed the 5' RACE reads and stores each CDR3 protein as one record, lacking DNA. The ten top clones account for roughly 35%, within a sample of about 150,000 distinct CDR3 sequences. In regard to this clonotype: Antigen: not known.

CDR3 length equals 13 residues. Germline V gene sequence: CDR1 SEHNR, CDR2 FQNEAQ (reference sequence). The source is a woman between 50 and 59 years old in good health. Input material: blood T cells: a sorted CD56 or NKG2C T cell subset, CD4+ or CD8+ T cells, or bulk PBMC T cells (not recorded which). The chain links TRBV7-9 to TRBJ2-1; the D call of TRBD1 rests on TCRdb alone, since no DNA is present to check it. This CDR3 reads CASSFPRDRQQFF.